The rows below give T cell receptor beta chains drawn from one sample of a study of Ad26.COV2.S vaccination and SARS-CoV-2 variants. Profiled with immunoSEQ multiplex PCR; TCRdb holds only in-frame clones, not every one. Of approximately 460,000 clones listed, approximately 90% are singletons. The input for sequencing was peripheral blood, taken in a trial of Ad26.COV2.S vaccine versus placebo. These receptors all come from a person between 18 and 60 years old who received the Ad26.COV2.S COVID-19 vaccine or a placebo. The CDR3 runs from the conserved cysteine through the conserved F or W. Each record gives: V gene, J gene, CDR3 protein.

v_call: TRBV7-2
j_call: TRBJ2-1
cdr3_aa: CASSLRSPGGNEQFF

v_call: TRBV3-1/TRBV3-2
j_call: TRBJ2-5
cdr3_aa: CASSQGTGSGVIGQYF

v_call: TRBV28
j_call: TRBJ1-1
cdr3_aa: CASSLGQLNTEAFF

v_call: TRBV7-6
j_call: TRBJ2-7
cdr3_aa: CASSSGQGRQYF

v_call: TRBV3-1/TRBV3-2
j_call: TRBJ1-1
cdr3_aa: CASSQLRGQSTEAFF

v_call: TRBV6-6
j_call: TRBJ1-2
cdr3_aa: CASSRRDRLGYYGYTF

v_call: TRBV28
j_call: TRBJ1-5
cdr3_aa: CASTPRRMNQPQHF

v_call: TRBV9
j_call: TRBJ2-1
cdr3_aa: CASSPEGGAGGLAGGFEQFF

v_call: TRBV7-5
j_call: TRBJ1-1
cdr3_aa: CARSSSVEAFF

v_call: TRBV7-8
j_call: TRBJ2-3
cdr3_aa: CASSFGLRGGTDTQYF

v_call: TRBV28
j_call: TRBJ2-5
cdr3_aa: CASSLGATRETQYF

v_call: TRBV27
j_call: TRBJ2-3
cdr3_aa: CASSAGLAAGTDTQYF

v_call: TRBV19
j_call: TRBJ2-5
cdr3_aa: CASSPAHRQETQYF

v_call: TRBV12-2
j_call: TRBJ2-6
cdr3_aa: CASRPTPWWGFGANVLTF

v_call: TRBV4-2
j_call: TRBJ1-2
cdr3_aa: CASSRIGTIYGYTF

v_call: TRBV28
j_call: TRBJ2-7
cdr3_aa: CASSLNSYEQYF

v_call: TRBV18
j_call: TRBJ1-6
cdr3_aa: CASSPSNSPLHF

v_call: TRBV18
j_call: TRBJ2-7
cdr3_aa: CASSPNRVYEQYF

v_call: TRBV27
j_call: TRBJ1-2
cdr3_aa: CASSSFGQDHGYTF

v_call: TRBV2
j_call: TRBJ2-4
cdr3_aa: CASSERGIVGVTKNIQYF

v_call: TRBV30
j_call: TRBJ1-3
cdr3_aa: CAWSVPGNTIYF

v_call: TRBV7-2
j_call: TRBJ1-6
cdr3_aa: CASSPRMTVFPSPLHF

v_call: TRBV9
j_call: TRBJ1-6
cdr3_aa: CASSVERNSPLHF

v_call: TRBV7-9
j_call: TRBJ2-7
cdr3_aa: CASRPQGESTYEQYF

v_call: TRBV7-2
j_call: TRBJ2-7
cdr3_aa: CASSLGQLGEQYF

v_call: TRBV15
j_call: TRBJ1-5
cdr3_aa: CATSRGGAEGNQPQHF

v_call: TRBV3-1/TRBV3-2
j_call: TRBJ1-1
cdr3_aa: CASSQSLGLGYTEAFF

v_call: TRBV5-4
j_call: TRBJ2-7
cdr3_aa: CASSLVGTYEQYF

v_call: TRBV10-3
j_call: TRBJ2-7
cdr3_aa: CAISEGPGQGAREQYF

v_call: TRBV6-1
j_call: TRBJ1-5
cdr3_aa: CASSEYQGASNQPQHF

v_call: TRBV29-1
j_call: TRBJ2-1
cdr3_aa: CSPVTSGEKQFF

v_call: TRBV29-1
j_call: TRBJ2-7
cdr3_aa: CSVEGWGTQVYEQYF

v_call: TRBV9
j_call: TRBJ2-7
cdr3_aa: CASSTSYEQYF

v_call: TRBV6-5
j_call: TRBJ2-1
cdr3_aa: CASSYANRVAYNEQFF

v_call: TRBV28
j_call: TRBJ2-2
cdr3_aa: CASSFGTTNTGELFF

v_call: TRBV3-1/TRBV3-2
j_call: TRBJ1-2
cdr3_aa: CASSQVPGSLRNYGYTF